Below are 11 T cell receptor beta chains sequenced from a single sample in a study of shared clonotypes between healthy human individuals. Data came from immunoSEQ multiplex PCR; TCRdb stores just in-frame clones and leaves some out. The top ten hold approximately 0.44% of the sample, which has approximately 1.5 million clones, 95% to 99% seen once. The sequenced material came from naive CD4+ T cells sorted from blood. Subset: CD45RA+ positively selected. These TCRs come from a man aged 30 to 45 in good health.

The chain carries TRBV25-1 and TRBJ1-4, with TRBD1 matching over 7 bases. The CDR3 covers 15 residues. V shed 7 bases, J shed 4 bases, and the junction held 9 bases outside the gene matches. The V gene's germline CDR1 is MGHDK and CDR2 SYGVNS. The CDR3 DNA sequence: TGTGCCAGCACTGCTCCGGGACAGCTTAATGAAAAACTGTTTTTT. This encodes CASTAPGQLNEKLFF.

To note about this clone: The identical CDR3 is also encoded by other nucleotide sequences in the sample. V and J are TRBV19 and TRBJ1-2; the match to TRBD1 covers 7 bases. There are 13 residues in the CDR3. The junction had 4 bases not matched to a gene; V was cut back by 4 bases and J by 5 bases. The germline CDR1 and CDR2 sequences are LNHDA and SQIVND (reference sequence). CDR3 nucleotide sequence: TGTGCCAGTAGTAGCGACAGGGATTATGGCTACACCTTC. Translated, it gives CASSSDRDYGYTF. Full variable domain (rest looked up from reference TRBV19 and TRBJ1-2): DGGITQSPKYLFRKEGQNVTLSCEQNLNHDAMYWYRQDPGQGLRLIYYSQIVNDFQKGDIAEGYSVSREKKESFPLTVTSAQKNPTAFYLCASSSDRDYGYTFGSGTRLTVV.

The chain has TRBV19 and TRBJ2-6; 7 positions match TRBD1. The CDR3 is 16 residues long. The V gene end was trimmed by 5 bases and the J gene end by 3 bases; junction bases not matched to a gene: 7. CDR1 is LNHDA, CDR2 SQIVND, per germline (reference sequence). In DNA, the CDR3 is TGTGCCAGTAGTTCTCCGACAGGGATTGGGGCCAACGTCCTGACTTTC. The encoded protein is CASSSPTGIGANVLTF.

As concerns this clone: Sequence at one end of the junction differs from germline and may be a read error. The V and J genes are TRBV29-1 and TRBJ2-1; 10 nucleotides align to TRBD2. CDR3 length: 19 amino acids. The V gene's germline CDR1 is SQVTM and CDR2 ANQGSEA. In nucleotides, the CDR3 is TGCAGCGCTGAAGGAGTAGCGGGAGGCCCACTTGGAACCTACAATGAGCAGTTCTTC. Protein sequence: CSAEGVAGGPLGTYNEQFF.

The count of this clone is one. The chain recombines TRBV5-4 with TRBJ2-2; 11 positions agree with TRBD2. The CDR3 is 15 residues long. Germline V lookup: CDR1 SGHNT, CDR2 YYREEE (reference sequence). V was clipped by 2 bases and J by 6 bases; unmatched bases: 3. CDR3 residues: CASSFSGRASGELFF. The CDR3 DNA reads TGTGCCAGCAGCTTTAGCGGGAGGGCCTCCGGGGAGCTGTTTTTT. Full variable domain (rest looked up from reference TRBV5-4 and TRBJ2-2): ETGVTQSPTHLIKTRGQQVTLRCSSQSGHNTVSWYQQALGQGPQFIFQYYREEENGRGNFPPRFSGLQFPNYSSELNVNALELDDSALYLCASSFSGRASGELFFGEGSRLTVL.

This chain joins TRBV4-1 and TRBJ1-4; no clear D gene. V shed 1 base and J shed 0 bases, with 6 bases lying between them. The germline V gene encodes CDR1 MGHRA and CDR2 YSYEKL. The CDR3 consists of 15 residues. The CDR3: CASSQGPATNEKLFF. The DNA for the CDR3 is TGCGCCAGCAGCCAAGGCCCAGCAACTAATGAAAAACTGTTTTTT.

The V and J genes are TRBV5-5 and TRBJ2-1; the match to TRBD2 covers 10 bases. The length of the CDR3 is 16 residues. The germline CDR1 and CDR2 sequences are SGHKS and YYEKEE (reference sequence). J lost 3 bases, V lost 0 bases, and 3 bases had no gene match. CDR3 sequence (DNA): TGTGCCAGCAGCTTGGCTCCTAGCGGGAGCTACAATGAGCAGTTCTTC. Translating it yields CASSLAPSGSYNEQFF.

The chain joins TRBV4-1 to TRBJ2-1, with TRBD2 as a possible D gene (5 bases). In germline, CDR1 is MGHRA, CDR2 YSYEKL. With 1 base removed from V and 7 bases from J, the gap between germline ends came to 20 bases. The CDR3 consists of 17 residues. CDR3 in amino acids: CASSQVEARGPGNEQFF. The CDR3 DNA reads TGCGCCAGCAGCCAAGTAGAGGCGCGAGGGCCTGGGAATGAGCAGTTCTTC.

This chain connects TRBV5-1 to TRBJ2-1; 12 bases agree with TRBD2. Germline V gives CDR1 SGHRS, CDR2 YFSETQ. The V and J ends lost 9 bases and 6 bases, in that order; junction bases with no gene match: 4. The CDR3 consists of 13 residues. The CDR3: CATGLAGTNEQFF. The CDR3 bases are TGCGCCACCGGACTAGCGGGAACCAATGAGCAGTTCTTC.

V and J are TRBV7-2 and TRBJ2-7, with 9 bases identical to TRBD2. The CDR3 spans 15 residues. With 2 bases clipped from V and 6 bases from J, the junction kept 8 bases outside the gene matches. CDR1 and CDR2 from the germline V gene are SGHTA and FQGNSA. CDR3 sequence reads: CASSLRLSGSSEQYF. The CDR3 coding sequence is TGTGCCAGCAGCTTACGCCTTAGCGGGAGCTCCGAGCAGTACTTC.

This clone was observed once. The V call is TRBV7-6, the J call TRBJ2-2, with D unclear. The CDR3 has 16 residues. Deletions cut 1 base from V and 7 bases from J, with 16 bases between. Germline-derived CDR1 and CDR2 are SGHVS and FNYEAQ. In DNA form, the CDR3 reads TGTGCCAGCAGCTTAGATGGACGGCGGAACGGCGGGGAGCTGTTTTTT. Amino acids: CASSLDGRRNGGELFF.